The 20 T cell receptor beta chains reported below all come from one sample, sequenced in a study of blood T cell repertoires in COVID-19. Sequencing was performed with immunoSEQ multiplex PCR; in TCRdb, only in-frame clones are kept and a portion is missing. This table has just over 95,000 clones, about four fifths appearing once. The sample taken for sequencing was peripheral blood. The source is a man older than 75 with acute or convalescent COVID-19.

The chain joins TRBV19 to TRBJ1-1; D is uncertain. V lost 10 bases and J 0 bases, leaving 12 bases between the germline ends. The CDR3 length is 13 residues. CDR1 is LNHDA and CDR2 is SQIVND in the germline V gene (reference sequence). The chain's CDR3 is CATDTGMNTEAFF. The DNA for the CDR3 is TGTGCCACCGACACGGGAATGAACACTGAAGCTTTCTTT.

V gene TRBV29-1 combines with J gene TRBJ2-2; 9 bases are a match to TRBD2. CDR1 and CDR2 from the germline V gene are SQVTM and ANQGSEA. The CDR3 runs 16 residues. J gave up 0 bases and V 2 bases, and 4 bases lay outside the gene matches. In DNA, the CDR3 is TGCAGCGTTGAATTACTAGCGGGCGCGAACACCGGGGAGCTGTTTTTT. Amino acids: CSVELLAGANTGELFF.

The CDR3 spells CASSPQTSTGELFF. The CDR3 DNA reads TGCGCCAGCAGCCCCCAGACTAGTACCGGGGAGCTGTTTTTT. The J gene is TRBJ2-2, the V gene TRBV5-1, with TRBD2 as a possible D gene (6 bases). CDR3 length: 14 amino acids. The ends were cut back, 4 bases at V and 5 bases at J, with 12 bases in the middle. The germline CDR1 and CDR2 sequences are SGHRS and YFSETQ.

CDR3 loop: CASSTYTDPEDGYTF. The DNA of the CDR3 is TGTGCCAGCAGTACTTATACCGACCCGGAGGATGGCTACACCTTC. The J gene is TRBJ1-2, the V gene TRBV6-5; no firm D call. The CDR3 spans 15 residues. Germline V gene data show CDR1 as MNHEY and CDR2 as SVGAGI. The ends were cut back, 5 bases at V and 6 bases at J, with 19 bases in the middle.

The V call is TRBV30, the J call TRBJ1-5; D may be TRBD1 (5 bases). Germline loops: CDR1 GTSNPN, CDR2 SVGIG (reference sequence). The CDR3 covers 15 residues. V gave up 5 bases and J gave up 4 bases, with 18 bases separating them. Here the CDR3 DNA reads TGTGCCTGGGGCCCGGGGGGAACCCGGAATCAGCCCCAGCATTTT. Protein sequence: CAWGPGGTRNQPQHF.

This clone was seen once. The chain is built from TRBV6-2 or TRBV6-3 and TRBJ2-5; tentative D call: TRBD1 (6 bases). CDR3 size: 18 residues. V lost 3 bases, J lost 1 base, and 21 bases lay in between. Germline lookup yields CDR1 MNHEY and CDR2 SVGEGT. CDR3 loop: CASSYRGSGRRTQETQYF. The CDR3 coding sequence is TGTGCCAGCAGTTATAGGGGGTCGGGCAGGCGAACCCAAGAGACCCAGTACTTC.

This chain connects TRBV24-1 to TRBJ2-1, with 13 bases that match TRBD2. The length of the CDR3 is 18 residues. Germline CDR1 reads KGHDR; CDR2 reads SFDVKD. V lost 3 bases to trimming and J lost 4 bases; unmatched junction nucleotides: 8. The CDR3 nucleotides read TGTGCCACCAGTGATCAGGGGACTAGCGGGACTGGGTACAATGAGCAGTTCTTC. This gives the protein CATSDQGTSGTGYNEQFF.

CDR3 amino acids: CASGLAGGRNEQFF. For the CDR3, the DNA is TGTGCTAGTGGTTTGGCAGGGGGTCGGAATGAGCAGTTCTTC. This rearrangement joins TRBV12-5 to TRBJ2-1; 7 bases fit TRBD1. After removal of 1 base from V and 7 bases from J, the junction contained 4 bases not matched to a gene. The CDR3 has 14 residues. Germline values: CDR1 LGHNT, CDR2 FRNRAP.

This clone came up a few times. This chain connects TRBV6-5 to TRBJ2-2; D remains ambiguous. Trimming took 4 bases from V and 8 from J, leaving 11 bases between them. CDR3 length equals 13 residues. Germline loops: CDR1 MNHEY, CDR2 SVGAGI. In nucleotides, the CDR3 is TGTGCCAGCAGTTCCACAGATACGGGGGAGCTGTTTTTT. The encoded protein is CASSSTDTGELFF.

In its sample, this clone was seen a few times. The chain recombines TRBV3-1 (or the pseudogene TRBV3-2) with TRBJ1-5; the D is unclear. The CDR3 extends over 15 amino acids. With 0 bases removed from V and 4 bases from J, the gap between germline ends came to 10 bases. Germline loops: CDR1 LGHDT, CDR2 YNNKEL (reference sequence). CDR3 protein: CASSQDLGENQPQHF. Written as DNA, the CDR3 is TGTGCCAGCAGCCAAGATTTGGGAGAAAATCAGCCCCAGCATTTT.

The V and J genes are TRBV6-5 and TRBJ1-5; a possible D gene is TRBD1 (5 bases). Germline V gene sequence: CDR1 MNHEY, CDR2 SVGAGI. The CDR3 is 13 residues long. V was trimmed by 8 bases and J by 9 bases, leaving 17 bases between them. The CDR3 protein is CASGSTGLTPQHF. CDR3 coding DNA: TGTGCCAGCGGCAGCACAGGCCTCACGCCCCAGCATTTT.

V usage is TRBV28 and J usage is TRBJ1-1, with D hard to call. Germline V CDR1 and CDR2: MDHEN, SYDVKM. The CDR3 is 15 residues long. Trimming removed 3 bases at V and 4 bases at J, with 15 bases between. CDR3 sequence reads: CASSFRGVAGTEAFF. Here the CDR3 DNA reads TGTGCCAGCAGTTTTCGCGGGGTTGCGGGCACTGAAGCTTTCTTT.

The V call is TRBV2, the J call TRBJ1-1, with D perhaps TRBD1 (6 bases). The CDR3 sequence is 13 residues long. V was cut by 8 bases and J by 5 bases, with 15 bases left in between. In germline, CDR1 is SNHLY, CDR2 FYNNEI. The CDR3 sequence: CASSSQGGTEAFF. The DNA for the CDR3 is TGTGCCAGCTCTTCACAGGGAGGGACTGAAGCTTTCTTT.

This rearrangement joins TRBV5-1 to TRBJ1-2; 8 bases align to TRBD1. Germline CDR1 and CDR2: SGHRS and YFSETQ. This CDR3 has 16 amino acids. V lost 3 bases, J lost 4 bases, and 11 bases stayed unmatched. The CDR3 reads CASSSQPTGAGYGYTF. The CDR3 DNA sequence: TGCGCCAGCAGCTCCCAACCGACAGGGGCGGGCTATGGCTACACCTTC.

This rearrangement joins TRBV18 to TRBJ2-2; 8 bases are a match to TRBD1. V was clipped by 2 bases and J by 5 bases; unmatched bases: 7. Germline assignment: CDR1 KGHSH and CDR2 LQKENI. The CDR3 loop spans 16 amino acids. The CDR3 loop is CASSPIGQGETGELFF. The CDR3 nucleotides are TGTGCCAGCTCACCAATCGGACAGGGTGAAACCGGGGAGCTGTTTTTT.

V is TRBV27 and J is TRBJ2-1; TRBD2 agrees at 11 bases. V lost 8 bases and J lost 6; bases outside the gene matches: 6. The CDR3 sequence is 14 residues long. Germline V gene lookup returns CDR1 MNHEY and CDR2 SMNVEV (reference sequence). CDR3 nucleotides: TGTGCCAGCGGGGCCGGGACTAGCGGCAATGAGCAGTTCTTC. Translation gives CASGAGTSGNEQFF.

To note about this clone: This same CDR3 is encoded by further DNA sequences in the sample. The rearrangement uses TRBV7-9 and TRBJ1-1, with a possible D match to TRBD1 (5 bases). Looked up from germline, CDR1 is SEHNR and CDR2 is FQNEAQ (reference sequence). Between the trimmed V and J ends, which lost 3 bases and 0 bases, there was a span of 8 bases. The CDR3 is 14 amino acids. CDR3 nucleotide sequence: TGTGCCAGCAGCTTTGACAGCCTGAACACTGAAGCTTTCTTT. Its translation is CASSFDSLNTEAFF.

This chain joins TRBV19 and TRBJ2-3, with D tentatively TRBD1 (5 bases). This CDR3 has 13 amino acids. V was clipped by 6 bases and J by 4 bases, with 11 bases between them. Germline-derived CDR1 and CDR2 are LNHDA and SQIVND (reference sequence). This CDR3 is CASSSGSPDTQYF. DNA for the CDR3: TGTGCCAGTAGCTCAGGGTCCCCAGATACGCAGTATTTT.

The chain links TRBV14 to TRBJ1-2; D remains unclear. CDR3 size: 15 residues. Trimming stripped 4 bases from V and 8 bases from J, with 20 bases between. Germline CDR1 reads SGHDN; CDR2 reads FVKESK. CDR3 DNA sequence: TGTGCCAGCAGCCTCTTATCGGCTTTCGGAGACGGCTACACCTTC. Protein: CASSLLSAFGDGYTF.

The rearrangement uses TRBV27 and TRBJ1-6, with a possible D match to TRBD1 (6 bases). The CDR3 extends over 14 amino acids. Trimming pared 4 bases from V and 8 bases from J, leaving 12 bases between. Germline lookup yields CDR1 MNHEY and CDR2 SMNVEV (reference sequence). CDR3 sequence reads: CASSSWGRDSPLHF. The DNA for the CDR3 is TGTGCCAGCAGTTCATGGGGGCGCGATTCACCCCTCCACTTT.